The 10 T cell receptor beta chains given below trace back to one sample, sequenced in a study of siplizumab effects on memory and regulatory T cells. TCRdb's copy holds only in-frame clones and misses some; the assay was immunoSEQ multiplex PCR. This table holds about 110,000 clones, 92% found once. Source material: Tregs sorted from blood. The receptors shown here come from a human donor in good health.

The V call is TRBV30, the J call TRBJ1-3; no clear D gene. CDR3 length: 14 residues. Deletions cut 3 bases from V and 3 bases from J, with 12 bases between. The germline CDR1 and CDR2 sequences are GTSNPN and SVGIG (reference sequence). CDR3 sequence (DNA): TGTGCCTGGAGCAAGTTGGACCTTGGAAACACCATATATTTT. Its protein is CAWSKLDLGNTIYF. The variable domain in full, completed from reference TRBV30 and TRBJ1-3, reads SQTIHQWPATLVQPVGSPLSLECTVEGTSNPNLYWYRQAAGRGLQLLFYSVGIGQISSEVPQNLSASRPQDRQFILSSKKLLLSDSGFYLCAWSKLDLGNTIYFGEGSWLTVV.

V and J are TRBV7-8 and TRBJ2-5, with D perhaps matching TRBD1 (6 bases). The germline V and J ends were trimmed by 2 bases and 7 bases, with 20 bases remaining between them. The CDR3 consists of 16 residues. Germline assignment: CDR1 SGHVS and CDR2 FQNEAQ. CDR3 coding DNA: TGTGCCAGCAGCTTATTCGACAGGCAGGCCCCCGGGACCCAGTACTTC. It codes for CASSLFDRQAPGTQYF.

This chain uses TRBV4-2 with TRBJ2-7; possibly TRBD1 for D (5 bases). Germline CDR1 is LGHNA and CDR2 is YNFKEQ. Trimming stripped 0 bases from V and 2 bases from J, with 11 bases between. The CDR3 extends over 15 amino acids. CDR3 nucleotide sequence: TGTGCCAGCAGCCAAGATCCAACAGGCCCCTACGAGCAGTACTTC. Translated: CASSQDPTGPYEQYF.

V usage is TRBV12-5 and J usage is TRBJ1-2, with D tentatively TRBD1 (5 bases). V lost 7 bases and J lost 5, with 17 bases in between. The CDR3 spans 14 residues. Germline CDR1 LGHNT, CDR2 FRNRAP. For the CDR3, the DNA is TGTGCTAGTGCCATCCCGGGACTGAGATATGGCTACACCTTC. Amino acid sequence: CASAIPGLRYGYTF. The complete variable domain, with remaining parts taken from reference TRBV12-5 and TRBJ1-2, reads DARVTQTPRHKVTEMGQEVTMRCQPILGHNTVFWYRQTMMQGLELLAYFRNRAPLDDSGMPKDRFSAEMPDATLATLKIQPSEPRDSAVYFCASAIPGLRYGYTFGSGTRLTVV.

This chain joins TRBV5-1 and TRBJ1-1; the D is unclear. Trimming removed 0 bases from V and 2 bases from J, with 14 bases in between. The V gene's germline CDR1 is SGHRS and CDR2 YFSETQ. This CDR3 is built from 16 residues. The CDR3 DNA is TGCGCCAGCAGCTTGGCTTCGGGCCCTGGCAACACTGAAGCTTTCTTT. This codes for CASSLASGPGNTEAFF. Variable domain in full (rest from reference TRBV5-1 and TRBJ1-1): KAGVTQTPRYLIKTRGQQVTLSCSPISGHRSVSWYQQTPGQGLQFLFEYFSETQRNKGNFPGRFSGRQFSNSRSEMNVSTLELGDSALYLCASSLASGPGNTEAFFGQGTRLTVV.

This clone was counted once. This chain uses TRBV7-3 with TRBJ1-4, with D unresolved. From germline, CDR1 is SGHTA and CDR2 FQGTGA. CDR3 length equals 13 residues. The ends were cut back, 5 bases at V and 6 bases at J, with 10 bases in the middle. As DNA, the CDR3 is TGTGCCAGCAGCGCCACTCGTGATGAAAAACTGTTTTTT. It yields the protein CASSATRDEKLFF. The variable domain in full, with the rest retrieved from reference TRBV7-3 and TRBJ1-4, is GAGVSQTPSNKVTEKGKYVELRCDPISGHTALYWYRQSLGQGPEFLIYFQGTGAADDSGLPNDRFFAVRPEGSVSTLKIQRTERGDSAVYLCASSATRDEKLFFGSGTQLSVL.

J is TRBJ2-7 and V is TRBV30; TRBD1 matches 10 bases. Germline lookup yields CDR1 GTSNPN and CDR2 SVGIG (reference sequence). The trim removed 0 bases at V and 5 bases at J, leaving 16 bases unmatched. The CDR3 loop spans 18 amino acids. CDR3 bases: TGTGCCTGGAGTGTAGAATTTTTTTGGGGGACAGGGGTCCACGAGCAGTACTTC. Its translation: CAWSVEFFWGTGVHEQYF. The whole variable domain, remainder taken from reference TRBV30 and TRBJ2-7, is SQTIHQWPATLVQPVGSPLSLECTVEGTSNPNLYWYRQAAGRGLQLLFYSVGIGQISSEVPQNLSASRPQDRQFILSSKKLLLSDSGFYLCAWSVEFFWGTGVHEQYFGPGTRLTVT.

The chain has TRBV11-1 and TRBJ1-1; D not resolved. Germline CDR1 SGHAT, CDR2 FQDESV (reference sequence). The CDR3 length is 13 residues. Trimming took off 4 bases at V and 1 base at J, with 7 bases between the two ends. CDR3 bases: TGTGCCAGCAGCTCACGGGGGAACACTGAAGCTTTCTTT. This codes for CASSSRGNTEAFF.

This rearrangement joins TRBV11-2 to TRBJ2-5, with D maybe TRBD2 (5 bases). Per germline, CDR1 SGHAT and CDR2 FQNNGV. Trimming left V 7 bases short and J 0 bases short, with 21 bases between. The CDR3 contains 17 residues. The CDR3 nucleotides are TGTGCCAGCATCGGATCACATGGAGGAATGTACCAAGAGACCCAGTACTTC. Protein sequence: CASIGSHGGMYQETQYF.

The CDR3: CASFQGRNGYTF. CDR3 DNA: TGTGCCTCCTTCCAGGGTCGGAATGGCTACACCTTC. The gene calls are TRBV27 and TRBJ1-2, with D possibly matching TRBD1 (5 bases). Germline CDR1 MNHEY, CDR2 SMNVEV (reference sequence). The V end lost 11 bases, the J end lost 6 bases, and 16 bases lay between the germline ends. This CDR3 contains 12 residues.